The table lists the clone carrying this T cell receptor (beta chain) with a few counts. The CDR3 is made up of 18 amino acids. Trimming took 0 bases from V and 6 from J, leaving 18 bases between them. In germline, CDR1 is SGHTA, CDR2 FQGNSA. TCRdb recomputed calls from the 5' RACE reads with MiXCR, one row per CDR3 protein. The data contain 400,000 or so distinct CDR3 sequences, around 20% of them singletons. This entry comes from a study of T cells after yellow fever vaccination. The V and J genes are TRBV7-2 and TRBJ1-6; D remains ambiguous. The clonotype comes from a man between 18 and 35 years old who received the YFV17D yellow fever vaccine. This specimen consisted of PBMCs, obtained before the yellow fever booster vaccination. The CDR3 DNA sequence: TGTGCCAGCAGCTTAGCGGGTGAGGGAATGGCAGCTAATTCACCCCTCCACTTT. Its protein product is CASSLAGEGMAANSPLHF.